Each of the 3 T cell receptor beta chains below was sequenced from the same sample in a study of cytomegalovirus exposure and HLA in healthy donors. 13 Jbeta primers and 60 Vbeta primers were used for the PCR. Clones were sequenced by immunoSEQ multiplex PCR, and TCRdb holds only the in-frame ones, with some missing. The data contain some 130,000 clones, 80% of them singletons. The sequencing sample was made of PBMCs. These receptor sequences come from a woman aged 40 to 50 in good health and CMV-seronegative.

The chain is built from TRBV4-1 and TRBJ2-2, with 8 bases fitting TRBD1. CDR1 and CDR2 from the germline V gene are MGHRA and YSYEKL. V shed 2 bases and J 7 bases; nucleotides not matched to a gene: 9. The CDR3 totals 16 residues. CDR3 sequence: CASSQSHRGIVGELFF. CDR3 nucleotide sequence: TGCGCCAGCAGCCAATCCCACAGGGGGATAGTCGGGGAGCTGTTTTTT.

In its sample, this clone was seen once. The J gene is TRBJ1-2, the V gene TRBV5-4; TRBD1 aligns across 7 bases. The ends lost 0 bases at V and 6 bases at J; junction bases unmatched: 5. Germline V lookup: CDR1 SGHNT, CDR2 YYREEE (reference sequence). The CDR3 runs 14 residues. DNA for the CDR3: TGTGCCAGCAGCTTGGCCACAGGGGTACATGGCTACACCTTC. This encodes CASSLATGVHGYTF.

The V call is TRBV9, the J call TRBJ1-4, with 7 bases lining up with TRBD1. CDR3 size: 15 residues. Germline values: CDR1 SGDLS, CDR2 YYNGEE. Trimming at V came to 4 bases and at J to 3 bases, leaving 6 bases not matched to a gene. The CDR3, as DNA: TGTGCCAGCAGCTTAGCAGGGGGAGCTAATGAAAAACTGTTTTTT. Amino acid sequence: CASSLAGGANEKLFF.